The next 30 T cell receptor beta chains were all read from a single sample in a study of cytomegalovirus exposure and HLA in healthy donors. Primers: 60 Vbeta forward and 13 Jbeta reverse. Assay: immunoSEQ multiplex PCR; the TCRdb copy retains only in-frame clones and omits some. Recorded for this sample: some 60,000 clones. Sequenced input: PBMCs. Every receptor here comes from a male donor in good health and CMV-seronegative.

The chain employs TRBV9 and TRBJ2-1; D is possibly TRBD2 (5 bases). This CDR3 is 13 amino acids long. Deletions cut 0 bases from V and 10 bases from J, with 11 bases between. Germline CDR1 SGDLS, CDR2 YYNGEE. The CDR3 DNA reads TGTGCCAGCAGCGTAGTCCCGGAGGCGGAGCAGTTCTTC. It is translated as CASSVVPEAEQFF.

The J gene is TRBJ1-2, the V gene TRBV29-1, with D hard to call. Germline-derived CDR1 and CDR2 are SQVTM and ANQGSEA. The CDR3 has 15 residues. The ends were cut back, 4 bases at V and 6 bases at J, with 21 bases in the middle. DNA of the CDR3: TGCAGCGTTGTATATGAGGGTACAGAGGGAAATGGCTACACCTTC. It encodes CSVVYEGTEGNGYTF.

The chain recombines TRBV2 with TRBJ1-1; TRBD1 aligns across 10 bases. The germline V gene encodes CDR1 SNHLY and CDR2 FYNNEI. V shed 6 bases and J 5 bases; nucleotides not matched to a gene: 6. The CDR3 length is 14 residues. CDR3 loop: CASRADRGRTEAFF. The CDR3 nucleotides read TGTGCCAGCAGAGCGGACAGGGGGAGGACTGAAGCTTTCTTT.

V usage is TRBV6-1 and J usage is TRBJ1-2; TRBD1 is a possible D gene (5 bases). Germline V gene sequence: CDR1 MNHNS, CDR2 SASEGT. CDR3 length: 15 amino acids. The V end lost 6 bases, the J end lost 0 bases, and 14 bases lay between the germline ends. The CDR3 here is CASRMGGGSNYGYTF. DNA for the CDR3: TGTGCCAGCAGGATGGGCGGGGGGTCTAACTATGGCTACACCTTC.

The gene calls are TRBV10-3 and TRBJ2-7, with D possibly TRBD1 on 5 matching bases. The V end lost 6 bases, the J end lost 0 bases, and 15 bases lay between the germline ends. This CDR3 is 15 amino acids long. The germline gives CDR1 ENHRY, CDR2 SYGVKD. The CDR3 DNA follows: TGTGCCATCAGGGGGCAGTGGAATAACTCCTACGAGCAGTACTTC. Translation gives CAIRGQWNNSYEQYF.

The chain employs TRBV7-2 and TRBJ1-5; perhaps TRBD1 as D (5 bases). Looked up from germline, CDR1 is SGHTA and CDR2 is FQGNSA. The CDR3 spans 14 residues. V lost 0 bases to trimming and J lost 7 bases, with 10 bases between them. The CDR3 sequence is CASSLAGRGQPQHF. DNA of the CDR3: TGTGCCAGCAGCTTAGCGGGGCGGGGACAGCCCCAGCATTTT.

V usage is TRBV7-2 and J usage is TRBJ2-5; 12 nucleotides line up with TRBD2. The CDR3 runs to 13 residues. After removal of 7 bases from V and 5 bases from J, the junction contained 2 bases not matched to a gene. Germline V gives CDR1 SGHTA, CDR2 FQGNSA. Here the CDR3 DNA reads TGTGCCAGCATGCTAGCGGGGGGGGAGACCCAGTACTTC. This sequence encodes CASMLAGGETQYF.

With respect to this clone: The same CDR3 arises from other DNA sequences in this sample as well. The genes are TRBV5-1 and TRBJ2-2; the D gene is possibly TRBD1 (6 bases). V lost 3 bases and J 4 bases, leaving 13 bases between the germline ends. From germline, CDR1 is SGHRS and CDR2 YFSETQ. The CDR3 contains 15 residues. Written as DNA, the CDR3 is TGCGCCAGCAGCTGGACAGTAATCTCCACCGGGGAGCTGTTTTTT. Protein: CASSWTVISTGELFF.

The chain carries TRBV10-3 and TRBJ1-1; unclear D gene. V dropped 6 bases and J dropped 1 base, with 12 bases sitting between them. CDR3 length: 14 residues. Germline CDR1 ENHRY, CDR2 SYGVKD. The CDR3 nucleotides are TGTGCCATCAGGGGTCAGGTCTCGAACACTGAAGCTTTCTTT. This sequence encodes CAIRGQVSNTEAFF.

This sequence joins TRBV11-2 and TRBJ2-7; D is perhaps TRBD2 (5 bases). Trimming shortened V by 0 bases and J by 5 bases, and 11 bases separated the two germline ends. CDR1 SGHAT and CDR2 FQNNGV come from the germline V gene. The CDR3 covers 14 residues. The CDR3 protein is CASSLETLGDEQYF. CDR3 bases: TGTGCCAGCAGCTTAGAAACCCTCGGGGACGAGCAGTACTTC.

V and J are TRBV4-3 and TRBJ2-3, with 9 bases aligning to TRBD1. V dropped 0 bases and J dropped 5; count of bases not matched to a gene: 6. Germline CDR1 is LGHNA and CDR2 is YSLEER. There are 16 residues in the CDR3. In DNA form, the CDR3 reads TGCGCCAGCAGCCAAGATTCACAGGGGGCAGGAGATACGCAGTATTTT. Translated: CASSQDSQGAGDTQYF.

The chain links TRBV18 to TRBJ1-1, with D perhaps TRBD1 (5 bases). This CDR3 is built from 15 residues. With 5 bases removed from V and 6 bases from J, the gap between germline ends came to 19 bases. Per germline, CDR1 KGHSH and CDR2 LQKENI. CDR3 sequence: CASSSAQGRRPEAFF. The DNA of the CDR3 is TGTGCCAGCTCATCCGCTCAGGGCCGTCGGCCTGAAGCTTTCTTT.

This sequence joins TRBV5-1 and TRBJ2-1, with D maybe TRBD1 (6 bases). This CDR3 is 16 amino acids long. CDR1 is SGHRS, CDR2 YFSETQ, per germline. The V and J ends lost 0 bases and 9 bases respectively, with 19 bases between them. The CDR3 bases are TGCGCCAGCAGCTTGGCCGGTCAGGGGTATAGGGGTGAGCAGTTCTTC. Translation gives CASSLAGQGYRGEQFF.

The chain couples TRBV4-3 to TRBJ1-4; D is unresolved. CDR3 length: 16 residues. Per the germline V gene, CDR1 is LGHNA and CDR2 is YSLEER. Trimming stripped 6 bases from V and 5 bases from J, with 19 bases between. The CDR3 nucleotides read TGCGCCAGCAGTCAAATGAATGCACCGGGGAATGAAAAACTGTTTTTT. Translating it yields CASSQMNAPGNEKLFF.

The V and J genes are TRBV7-2 and TRBJ1-1, with TRBD1 matching 7 bases. The CDR3 covers 15 residues. CDR1 and CDR2 (germline): SGHTA, FQGNSA. The junction had 7 bases not matched to a gene; V was cut back by 1 base and J by 5 bases. The CDR3 sequence: CASSLVFQGVTEAFF. DNA for the CDR3: TGTGCCAGCAGCTTAGTATTTCAGGGGGTGACTGAAGCTTTCTTT.

This chain uses TRBV4-3 with TRBJ2-7; 9 bases agree with TRBD2. Germline values: CDR1 LGHNA, CDR2 YSLEER. The CDR3 is made up of 16 amino acids. V dropped 0 bases and J dropped 4; count of bases not matched to a gene: 7. Written as DNA, the CDR3 is TGCGCCAGCAGCCAAGATCTTGCGGGGGGGTGGTACGAGCAGTACTTC. Translation gives CASSQDLAGGWYEQYF.

This sequence joins TRBV6-1 and TRBJ1-1; 7 bases line up with TRBD1. The germline gives CDR1 MNHNS, CDR2 SASEGT. The junction had 5 bases not matched to a gene; V was cut back by 2 bases and J by 5 bases. The CDR3 contains 14 residues. CDR3 DNA sequence: TGTGCCAGCAGTGAATCGACAGGGTGGACTGAAGCTTTCTTT. Protein: CASSESTGWTEAFF.

The chain is built from TRBV19 and TRBJ2-5; tentatively, D is TRBD2 (6 bases). The CDR3 contains 15 residues. V lost 1 base, J lost 0 bases, and 9 bases lay in between. CDR1 is LNHDA and CDR2 is SQIVND in the germline V gene (reference sequence). The CDR3 spells CASSIGSGHQETQYF. Written as DNA, the CDR3 is TGTGCCAGTAGTATAGGGAGCGGGCACCAAGAGACCCAGTACTTC.

The chain combines TRBV28 with TRBJ2-7; 10 bases map to TRBD1. The CDR3 contains 14 residues. The V segment lost 6 bases and the J segment 7 bases; nucleotides outside the gene matches: 9. Germline values: CDR1 MDHEN, CDR2 SYDVKM. The CDR3 region is CASSPGQGRVEQYF. In DNA form, the CDR3 reads TGTGCCAGCAGCCCGGGACAGGGGAGGGTTGAGCAGTACTTC.

The rearrangement uses TRBV6-5 and TRBJ2-7; tentative D call: TRBD2 (5 bases). The germline CDR1 and CDR2 sequences are MNHEY and SVGAGI. The CDR3 is 14 amino acids. V was trimmed by 6 bases and J by 0 bases, leaving 12 bases between them. The CDR3 sequence: CASRPGSGSYEQYF. The CDR3 DNA reads as TGTGCCAGCAGGCCAGGCAGCGGCTCCTACGAGCAGTACTTC.

This chain uses TRBV6-5 with TRBJ1-4; 9 bases line up with TRBD1. The CDR3 totals 15 residues. Per germline, CDR1 MNHEY and CDR2 SVGAGI. With V trimmed by 2 bases and J by 7 bases, 5 bases remained unmatched. DNA for the CDR3: TGTGCCAGCAGTTACACAGGGGGCCGGGGTGAAAAACTGTTTTTT. This translates into CASSYTGGRGEKLFF.

To note about this clone: Sequence at one end of the junction differs from germline and may be a read error. The V call is TRBV9, the J call TRBJ2-3, with 8 bases matching TRBD2. The CDR3 spans 16 residues. The germline CDR1 and CDR2 sequences are SGDLS and YYNGEE. DNA for the CDR3: TGTGCCAGCAGCGTAGCGGGAGGGACCGGCACAGATAAGCAGTATTTT. Protein sequence: CASSVAGGTGTDKQYF.

The chain links TRBV28 to TRBJ1-2, with D perhaps matching TRBD1 (5 bases). Per germline, CDR1 MDHEN and CDR2 SYDVKM. This CDR3 has 15 amino acids. With 6 bases removed from V and 2 bases from J, the gap between germline ends came to 16 bases. The CDR3 here is CASRAGGGRNYGYTF. The CDR3 nucleotides are TGTGCCAGCAGGGCGGGGGGAGGGCGGAACTATGGCTACACCTTC.

The V call is TRBV2, the J call TRBJ1-1, with 9 nucleotides matching TRBD1. With 9 bases clipped from V and 3 bases from J, the junction kept 8 bases outside the gene matches. The CDR3 spans 14 residues. The germline V gene has CDR1 SNHLY and CDR2 FYNNEI. CDR3 coding DNA: TGTGCCAGTTTAAACAGGGGGCGGGACACTGAAGCTTTCTTT. Encoded protein: CASLNRGRDTEAFF.

The chain recombines TRBV28 with TRBJ1-3; the match to TRBD1 covers 7 bases. This CDR3 spans 16 amino acids. CDR1 is MDHEN, CDR2 SYDVKM, per germline. J was trimmed by 3 bases and V by 2 bases; bases with no gene match: 7. CDR3 nucleotide sequence: TGTGCCAGCAGTTTACCCCTCGCAGGGGGTGGAAACACCATATATTTT. This encodes CASSLPLAGGGNTIYF.

The V call is TRBV7-9, the J call TRBJ2-4, with 8 bases matching TRBD2. Germline V gene lookup returns CDR1 SEHNR and CDR2 FQNEAQ (reference sequence). With 1 base clipped from V and 5 bases from J, the junction kept 7 bases outside the gene matches. CDR3 length equals 16 residues. The CDR3 sequence: CASSLVRGARENIQYF. The CDR3 coding sequence is TGTGCCAGCAGCTTAGTGCGGGGGGCAAGGGAAAACATTCAGTACTTC.

Points on this clone: One end of the junction fails to match germline, which may point to a read error. The chain employs TRBV5-1 and TRBJ2-7, with 8 bases that match TRBD1. Germline V gives CDR1 SGHRS, CDR2 YFSETQ. The CDR3 is 9 amino acids. CDR3 region: CASSGQGNF. DNA for the CDR3: TGCGCCAGCTCAGGACAGGGAAACTTC.

The chain joins TRBV27 to TRBJ1-4, with D tentatively TRBD1 (5 bases). Trimming took off 2 bases at V and 7 bases at J, with 23 bases between the two ends. Germline CDR1 and CDR2: MNHEY and SMNVEV (reference sequence). The CDR3 is made up of 18 amino acids. The CDR3 loop is CASSLMREGPGVGEKLFF. The CDR3 coding sequence is TGTGCCAGCAGTTTAATGAGGGAGGGACCGGGAGTCGGTGAAAAACTGTTTTTT.

Regarding this clone: Different DNA sequences within this sample yield the same CDR3. The J gene is TRBJ2-7, the V gene TRBV5-4, with TRBD1 as a possible D gene (6 bases). The CDR3 covers 16 residues. Germline V lookup: CDR1 SGHNT, CDR2 YYREEE (reference sequence). Trimming shortened V by 4 bases and J by 4 bases, and 21 bases separated the two germline ends. The CDR3: CASSQITGQGSYEQYF. The CDR3 bases are TGTGCCAGCAGCCAGATTACGGGACAAGGGAGTTACGAGCAGTACTTC.

This chain links TRBV7-3 with TRBJ2-1, with 7 bases matching TRBD2. Germline lookup yields CDR1 SGHTA and CDR2 FQGTGA. Trimming took 5 bases from V and 8 from J; bases not matched to a gene: 18. The CDR3 extends over 17 amino acids. The CDR3 DNA reads TGTGCCAGCAGCGTGATAAGGGGTGCGGGGGAAGTGGATGAGCAGTTCTTC. It codes for CASSVIRGAGEVDEQFF.